What follows are 9 T cell receptor beta chains derived from one specimen sequenced in a study of blood T cells in healthy people across ages. With a J-beta primer mix and a sample-barcoded 5' primer, a second PCR ran 7 to 11 cycles. TCRdb itself ran the 5' RACE reads through MiXCR, one entry per CDR3 protein. The sample has around 800,000 distinct CDR3 sequences, around two fifths seen once. Sequencing input: blood. Source of these receptors: a man in his 60s in good health.

V is TRBV6-2 or TRBV6-3 and J is TRBJ2-5, with D perhaps TRBD1 (6 bases). V was trimmed by 5 bases and J by 11 bases, leaving 27 bases between them. CDR3 length: 16 amino acids. From germline, CDR1 is MNHEY and CDR2 SVGEGT. This CDR3 is CASSVSPGHLHNEQYF. In DNA, the CDR3 is TGTGCCAGCAGTGTTTCACCGGGACACCTGCACAATGAGCAGTACTTC.

The V call is TRBV7-2, the J call TRBJ2-3; D ambiguous. The germline V gene encodes CDR1 SGHTA and CDR2 FQGNSA. Trimming shortened V by 0 bases and J by 5 bases, and 3 bases separated the two germline ends. The CDR3 is made up of 12 amino acids. The CDR3 region is CASSLAIDTQYF. The DNA of the CDR3 is TGTGCCAGCAGCTTAGCTATAGATACGCAGTATTTT.

In this sample, this clonotype turned up a few times. The CDR3 DNA sequence: TGTGCCAGCAGCTATGGGACAGACCAAGAGACCCAGTACTTC. Translation gives CASSYGTDQETQYF. J is TRBJ2-5 and V is TRBV7-9, with 7 bases matching TRBD1. This CDR3 has 14 residues. Germline trimming cut 4 bases from V and 0 bases from J; bases unmatched to any gene: 2. The germline CDR1 and CDR2 sequences are SEHNR and FQNEAQ (reference sequence).

This clonotype was counted between two and nine times. The DNA for the CDR3 is TGTGCCAGCAGTCCCCCTCACGGACAGGATAAATCCTACGAGCAGTACTTC. This translates into CASSPPHGQDKSYEQYF. This chain joins TRBV6-6 and TRBJ2-7; 7 bases align to TRBD1. Trimming removed 5 bases from V and 1 base from J; junction bases left unmatched: 14. Germline assignment: CDR1 MNHNY and CDR2 SVGAGI (reference sequence). There are 17 residues in the CDR3.

This clonotype was seen more than once but under ten times. The CDR3 loop reads CSASLRAGGTDTQYF. CDR3 DNA: TGCAGTGCTAGTTTGCGAGCGGGGGGCACAGATACGCAGTATTTT. The rearrangement links TRBV20-1 to TRBJ2-3, with TRBD2 matching over 8 bases. CDR1 DFQATT and CDR2 SNEGSKA come from the germline V gene (reference sequence). V shed 3 bases and J 1 base; nucleotides not matched to a gene: 6. The CDR3 runs 15 residues.

This clonotype was observed a handful of times. This chain joins TRBV28 and TRBJ2-7; perhaps TRBD2 as D (6 bases). The CDR3 has 14 residues. Germline V gene lookup returns CDR1 MDHEN and CDR2 SYDVKM. The V gene lost 5 bases and the J gene lost 1 base, with 12 bases spanning the gap. The CDR3 loop reads CASSKAGLSYEQYF. Here the CDR3 DNA reads TGTGCCAGCAGTAAGGCGGGGCTTTCCTACGAGCAGTACTTC.

This clonotype was observed a few times. J is TRBJ1-6 and V is TRBV4-3; 7 bases are shared with TRBD1. Germline V gene data show CDR1 as LGHNA and CDR2 as YSLEER. The CDR3 covers 14 residues. Trimming took 1 base from V and 7 from J; bases not matched to a gene: 1. CDR3 sequence reads: CASSQGDRNSPLHF. The CDR3 region has the DNA TGCGCCAGCAGCCAAGGGGACAGAAATTCACCCCTCCACTTT.

The chain combines TRBV5-1 with TRBJ2-7, with 9 bases that match TRBD1. The V gene's germline CDR1 is SGHRS and CDR2 YFSETQ. J gave up 2 bases and V 6 bases, and 6 bases lay outside the gene matches. The CDR3 is 14 amino acids. The CDR3 reads CASKLTGGAYEQYF. As DNA, the CDR3 is TGCGCCAGCAAACTGACAGGGGGGGCCTACGAGCAGTACTTC.

This rearrangement joins TRBV7-6 to TRBJ1-4, with D possibly matching TRBD1 (6 bases). The V gene lost 5 bases and the J gene lost 5 bases, with 24 bases spanning the gap. Germline CDR1 reads SGHVS; CDR2 reads FNYEAQ. The CDR3 totals 18 residues. This chain's CDR3 is CASSPLRGAVPLNEKLFF. CDR3 coding DNA: TGTGCCAGCAGCCCCCTGCGGGGGGCCGTCCCTTTAAATGAAAAACTGTTTTTT. Together with reference TRBV7-6 and TRBJ1-4, the CDR3 gives the full variable domain: GAGVSQSPRYKVTKRGQDVALRCDPISGHVSLYWYRQALGQGPEFLTYFNYEAQQDKSGLPNDRFSAERPEGSISTLTIQRTEQRDSAMYRCASSPLRGAVPLNEKLFFGSGTQLSVL.